Presented here are 17 T cell receptor beta chains from one specimen sequenced in a study of blood T cell repertoires in COVID-19. Data came from immunoSEQ multiplex PCR; TCRdb stores just in-frame clones and leaves some out. The table includes some 35,000 clones, 80% detected once. Sequenced input: peripheral blood. Source of these receptors: a man aged 80 or over with acute or convalescent COVID-19.

V gene TRBV7-2 combines with J gene TRBJ1-1; TRBD1 matches 9 bases. The junction had 6 bases not matched to a gene; V was cut back by 3 bases and J by 7 bases. CDR1 and CDR2 from the germline V gene are SGHTA and FQGNSA. The CDR3 runs 14 residues. CDR3 sequence reads: CASSFRTGEVEAFF. CDR3 DNA sequence: TGTGCCAGCAGCTTTAGGACAGGGGAAGTTGAAGCTTTCTTT.

V and J are TRBV9 and TRBJ2-3; D may be TRBD2 (5 bases). CDR1 SGDLS and CDR2 YYNGEE come from the germline V gene. V was clipped by 2 bases and J by 4 bases, with 8 bases between them. This CDR3 spans 13 amino acids. CDR3 coding DNA: TGTGCCAGCAGCGTCGGGAAATCAGATACGCAGTATTTT. It encodes CASSVGKSDTQYF.

The chain employs TRBV19 and TRBJ1-2, with D perhaps TRBD1 (5 bases). Trimming stripped 7 bases from V and 8 bases from J, with 20 bases between. There are 14 residues in the CDR3. The germline V gene encodes CDR1 LNHDA and CDR2 SQIVND (reference sequence). The CDR3 nucleotides are TGTGCCAGTACCTTATTCGGGAGGGACGGAGGCTACACCTTC. Translation gives CASTLFGRDGGYTF.

This clone was detected only a few times. The rearrangement uses TRBV21-1 and TRBJ1-5. TRBV21-1 is flagged as a pseudogene. The CDR3 covers 16 residues. The CDR3 reads CASSKASGGERQPQHF. In DNA, the CDR3 is TGTGCCAGCAGCAAAGCGAGCGGGGGTGAGAGGCAGCCCCAGCATTTT.

This chain connects TRBV7-9 to TRBJ2-3; the match to TRBD2 covers 10 bases. The CDR3 contains 16 residues. Germline trimming cut 5 bases from V and 6 bases from J; bases unmatched to any gene: 11. Germline V gene data show CDR1 as SEHNR and CDR2 as FQNEAQ (reference sequence). This CDR3 is CASSLGLAAPWDTQYF. For the CDR3, the DNA is TGTGCCAGCAGCCTTGGACTAGCGGCGCCTTGGGATACGCAGTATTTT. Full variable domain (rest looked up from reference TRBV7-9 and TRBJ2-3): DTGVSQNPRHKITKRGQNVTFRCDPISEHNRLYWYRQTLGQGPEFLTYFQNEAQLEKSRLLSDRFSAERPKGSFSTLEIQRTEQGDSAMYLCASSLGLAAPWDTQYFGPGTRLTVL.

This sequence joins TRBV9 and TRBJ1-2, with TRBD1 as a possible D gene (5 bases). Germline V gene data show CDR1 as SGDLS and CDR2 as YYNGEE. CDR3 length: 16 residues. Trimming took 3 bases from V and 3 from J, leaving 18 bases between them. CDR3 in DNA: TGTGCCAGCAGCGCTCCTCAAGGCAGGGTTGACTATGGCTACACCTTC. Residues: CASSAPQGRVDYGYTF. Together with reference TRBV9 and TRBJ1-2, the CDR3 gives the full variable domain: DSGVTQTPKHLITATGQRVTLRCSPRSGDLSVYWYQQSLDQGLQFLIQYYNGEERAKGNILERFSAQQFPDLHSELNLSSLELGDSALYFCASSAPQGRVDYGYTFGSGTRLTVV.

The CDR3 region is CASRELQGADGYTF. DNA for the CDR3: TGTGCCAGCAGAGAACTACAGGGTGCGGATGGCTACACCTTC. The V and J genes are TRBV5-4 and TRBJ1-2; D is possibly TRBD1 (6 bases). V was clipped by 5 bases and J by 6 bases, with 17 bases between them. This CDR3 has 14 amino acids. The V gene's germline CDR1 is SGHNT and CDR2 YYREEE (reference sequence).

J is TRBJ1-3 and V is TRBV11-2; 7 nucleotides align to TRBD1. The CDR3 consists of 16 residues. CDR1 and CDR2 from the germline V gene are SGHAT and FQNNGV. V dropped 1 base and J dropped 3; count of bases not matched to a gene: 6. In DNA, the CDR3 is TGTGCCAGCAGCTTAGGGCAGGGGGGTGTTGGAAACACCATATATTTT. This encodes CASSLGQGGVGNTIYF.

This rearrangement joins TRBV7-2 to TRBJ1-4, with a weak D call TRBD1 (6 bases). CDR1 and CDR2 from the germline V gene are SGHTA and FQGNSA. CDR3 length: 13 residues. Trimming left V 5 bases short and J 5 bases short, with 9 bases between. The CDR3 region is CASSAGVNEKLFF. The CDR3 nucleotides read TGTGCCAGCAGCGCAGGGGTAAATGAAAAACTGTTTTTT.

This clone occurred once. This rearrangement joins TRBV6-5 to TRBJ2-7; 10 nucleotides agree with TRBD1. This CDR3 has 13 residues. V was clipped by 8 bases and J by 5 bases; unmatched bases: 6. Germline V gene sequence: CDR1 MNHEY, CDR2 SVGAGI. The chain's CDR3 is CASGRDRGNEQYF. The CDR3 DNA is TGTGCCAGCGGAAGGGACAGGGGTAACGAGCAGTACTTC.

The chain carries TRBV28 and TRBJ2-7; no clear D. The CDR3 sequence is 12 residues long. The germline V gene has CDR1 MDHEN and CDR2 SYDVKM. V was clipped by 1 base and J by 2 bases, with 3 bases between them. CDR3 loop: CASSLLTYEQYF. In DNA, the CDR3 is TGTGCCAGCAGTTTATTAACCTACGAGCAGTACTTC.

The gene calls are TRBV28 and TRBJ1-2; perhaps TRBD1 as D (5 bases). The CDR3 length is 13 residues. Trimming shortened V by 9 bases and J by 4 bases, and 15 bases separated the two germline ends. Germline V gene sequence: CDR1 MDHEN, CDR2 SYDVKM. Here the CDR3 reads CASCPIGAYGYTF. CDR3 DNA: TGTGCCAGTTGCCCGATTGGGGCCTATGGCTACACCTTC.

V is TRBV7-6 and J is TRBJ2-1; 8 bases agree with TRBD2. Per germline, CDR1 SGHVS and CDR2 FNYEAQ. The CDR3 consists of 16 residues. The junction had 6 bases not matched to a gene; V was cut back by 4 bases and J by 1 base. CDR3 in amino acids: CASSSAAGGSYNEQFF. DNA of the CDR3: TGTGCCAGCAGCTCCGCGGCGGGGGGTTCCTACAATGAGCAGTTCTTC.

A single count supports this clone. The rearrangement uses TRBV14 and TRBJ2-3; no definite D call. Germline V gives CDR1 SGHDN, CDR2 FVKESK. Trimming stripped 4 bases from V and 2 bases from J, with 13 bases between. The CDR3 contains 15 residues. The CDR3 sequence is CASSPPWAVTDTQYF. CDR3 DNA: TGTGCCAGCAGCCCACCGTGGGCCGTCACAGATACGCAGTATTTT. The whole variable domain, remainder taken from reference TRBV14 and TRBJ2-3, is EAGVTQFPSHSVIEKGQTVTLRCDPISGHDNLYWYRRVMGKEIKFLLHFVKESKQDESGMPNNRFLAERTGGTYSTLKVQPAELEDSGVYFCASSPPWAVTDTQYFGPGTRLTVL.

V gene TRBV19 combines with J gene TRBJ1-2; TRBD1 aligns across 12 bases. The CDR3 covers 18 residues. CDR1 LNHDA and CDR2 SQIVND come from the germline V gene (reference sequence). J was trimmed by 4 bases and V by 7 bases; bases with no gene match: 16. The CDR3 sequence: CASISDRDRGRTIYGYTF. The CDR3 region has the DNA TGTGCCAGTATTTCGGACCGGGACAGGGGGCGAACAATCTATGGCTACACCTTC.

The chain uses TRBV6-1 and TRBJ1-2; 7 bases agree with TRBD1. CDR1 and CDR2 from the germline V gene are MNHNS and SASEGT. V lost 2 bases and J lost 7; bases outside the gene matches: 7. The CDR3 has 14 residues. The CDR3 bases are TGTGCCAGCAGTGAACCCACAACAGGGGCTGGCTACACCTTC. Protein sequence: CASSEPTTGAGYTF.

The V and J genes are TRBV9 and TRBJ2-2, with TRBD2 identical over 10 bases. The V and J ends lost 0 bases and 7 bases, in that order; junction bases with no gene match: 9. The CDR3 spans 17 residues. Germline V CDR1 and CDR2: SGDLS, YYNGEE. The chain's CDR3 is CASSVAGLAGEGGELFF. The CDR3 DNA follows: TGTGCCAGCAGCGTAGCTGGGCTAGCGGGAGAGGGCGGGGAGCTGTTTTTT.